A selection of T cell receptor beta chains follows, all from one sample in a study of CD8+ T cells in alopecia areata. Method: immunoSEQ multiplex PCR; TCRdb's copy keeps in-frame clones and lacks some. The top ten clones hold 1.3% of a sample with approximately 210,000 clones, around three fifths of them seen once. The sample was CD4+ T cells sorted from blood, taken between weeks 47 and 50, from a patient treated with tofacitinib. The receptors here all came from a human donor with alopecia areata. Each CDR3 is given with its conserved first and last residue. Each record gives: J gene, clone size, D gene, V gene, CDR3 DNA, CDR3 protein. D genes are given only for firm matches. Size is omitted from some rows. Given values are once, few, many or a class for expanded clones.

>TRBJ2-2|few|TRBD1|TRBV5-1
TGCGCCAGCAGCTCCGGACAGGCCGGGGTAGGCGGGGAGCTGTTTTTT
CASSSGQAGVGGELFF
>TRBJ2-1|.|TRBD2|TRBV7-8
TGTGCCAGCAGCATAGGAGCGGGGGGGAACAATGAGCAGTTCTTC
CASSIGAGGNNEQFF
>TRBJ2-7|.|.|TRBV30
TGTGCCTGGAGTAGCTATTTGGGCTACGAGCAGTACTTC
CAWSSYLGYEQYF
>TRBJ1-1|few|TRBD1|TRBV29-1
TGCAGCGTTGCCGGGACAGGAGACACTGAAGCTTTCTTT
CSVAGTGDTEAFF
>TRBJ1-2|.|TRBD1|TRBV7-2
TGTGCCAGCAGAACGCCTAGGGGGCGAGTAAAAGCTAACTATGGCTACACCTTC
CASRTPRGRVKANYGYTF
>TRBJ1-5|.|TRBD1|TRBV18
TGTGCCAGCTCCCAGGGGGGCAATCAGCCCCAGCATTTT
CASSQGGNQPQHF
>TRBJ2-7|.|.|TRBV30
TGTGCCTGGAGCCGTGGCAGCTACGAGCAGTACTTC
CAWSRGSYEQYF
>TRBJ2-4|.|.|TRBV4-3
TGCGCCAGCAGCCAAGAACGACTGGGTACGGGCATTCAGTACTTC
CASSQERLGTGIQYF
>TRBJ2-7|.|TRBD1|TRBV29-1
TGCAGCGTTGAATGGACAGGGACGCCCTACGAGCAGTACTTC
CSVEWTGTPYEQYF
>TRBJ2-1|.|.|TRBV9
TGTGCCAGCGGCCTAGGGCAGGGCTCCTACAATGAGCAGTTCTTC
CASGLGQGSYNEQFF
>TRBJ1-1|.|TRBD1|TRBV9
TGTGCCAGCAGCACCGGGACAGGGAACACTGAAGCTTTCTTT
CASSTGTGNTEAFF
>TRBJ2-1|.|TRBD2|TRBV7-2
TGTGCCAGCAGCTCCTCTGCGGGGGGCCGTATCAATGAGCAGTTCTTC
CASSSSAGGRINEQFF
>TRBJ2-1|few|.|TRBV5-4
TGTGCCAGCAGCTCGATAGACGCTAACCCCTCCAATGAGCAGTTCTTC
CASSSIDANPSNEQFF
>TRBJ1-5|medium-sized|TRBD1|TRBV10-3
TGTGCCATCAGTGACCCGGGACAGGGGTGGAATATAGGCAATCAGCCCCAGCATTTT
CAISDPGQGWNIGNQPQHF
>TRBJ1-1|.|TRBD1|TRBV30
TGTGCCTGGAGCACCCAGGGGGCGGGTGAAGCTTTCTTT
CAWSTQGAGEAFF
>TRBJ2-7|.|TRBD1|TRBV29-1
TGCAGCGTTGAGGGGTCAGGGGGCGGCTACGAGCAGTACTTC
CSVEGSGGGYEQYF
>TRBJ1-5|once|.|TRBV2
TGTGCCAGCAGTGAAGGCAGAGTAAATCAGCCCCAGCATTTT
CASSEGRVNQPQHF
>TRBJ2-7|.|TRBD1|TRBV29-1
TGCAGCGTTGAAGAGGGCAGGGGGCACTACGAGCAGTACTTC
CSVEEGRGHYEQYF
>TRBJ2-1|.|TRBD2|TRBV7-6
TGTGCCAGCAGCTTAGGAAGTAGCGGGGGCGATGAGCAGTTCTTC
CASSLGSSGGDEQFF
>TRBJ1-1|few|.|TRBV19
TGTGCCAGTAGGGCCCTACTACTGAACACTGAAGCTTTCTTT
CASRALLLNTEAFF
>TRBJ2-3|few|TRBD2|TRBV4-3
TGCGCCAGCAGCCAGGACCTAGCGGGGGGAGGGGATACGCAGTATTTT
CASSQDLAGGGDTQYF
>TRBJ2-3|.|.|TRBV5-1
TGCGCCAGCAGCCTGACAGACAACACAGATACGCAGTATTTT
CASSLTDNTDTQYF
>TRBJ1-2|.|.|TRBV29-1
TGCAGCGTTGCACGGAACACTCTCTATGGCTACACCTTC
CSVARNTLYGYTF
>TRBJ2-1|.|TRBD2|TRBV2
TGTGCCAGCAGTTCAACTAGCGGGGTTACGTACAATGAGCAGTTCTTC
CASSSTSGVTYNEQFF
>TRBJ2-1|.|.|TRBV29-1
TGCAGCGGTGCCCGAGGGCTCTACAATGAGCAGTTCTTC
CSGARGLYNEQFF
>TRBJ2-1|.|TRBD1|TRBV6-5
TGTGCCAGCAGTTTCCGGGACAGCGACGTAGAGCAGTTCTTC
CASSFRDSDVEQFF